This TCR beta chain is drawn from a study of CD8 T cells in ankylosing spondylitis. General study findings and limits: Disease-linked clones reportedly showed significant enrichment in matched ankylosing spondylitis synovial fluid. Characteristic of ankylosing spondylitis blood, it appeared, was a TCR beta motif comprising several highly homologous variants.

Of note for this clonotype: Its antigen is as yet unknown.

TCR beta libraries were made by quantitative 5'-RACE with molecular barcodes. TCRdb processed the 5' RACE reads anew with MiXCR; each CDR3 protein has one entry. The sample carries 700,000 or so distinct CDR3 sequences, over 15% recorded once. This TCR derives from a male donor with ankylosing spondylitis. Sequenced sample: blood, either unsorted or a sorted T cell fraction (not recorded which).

Written as DNA, the CDR3 is TGCAGTGCTAGCCATGGGACAGATGTAACTGAAGCTTTCTTT. Protein product: CSASHGTDVTEAFF. The gene calls are TRBV20-1 and TRBJ1-1, with 7 bases aligning to TRBD1. V dropped 3 bases and J dropped 5; count of bases not matched to a gene: 9. The germline CDR1 and CDR2 sequences are DFQATT and SNEGSKA (reference sequence). There are 14 residues in the CDR3.